A single sample gave rise to the 21 T cell receptor beta chains below, sequenced in a study of shared clonotypes between healthy human individuals. Assay used: immunoSEQ multiplex PCR; TCRdb lists only in-frame clones, some missing. The sample holds around 2.5 million clones, approximately 93% seen once. Specimen: naive CD4+ T cells from PBMCs. As for subset: CD45RA+ positively selected. These TCRs come from a man aged 18 to 30 in good health. Some clones in this sample may be carry-over from other donors' samples.

The chain employs TRBV7-9 and TRBJ2-1; 9 bases map to TRBD2. The length of the CDR3 is 14 residues. Germline trimming cut 5 bases from V and 8 bases from J; bases unmatched to any gene: 7. Germline V gene lookup returns CDR1 SEHNR and CDR2 FQNEAQ (reference sequence). This CDR3 is CASSLSGSYDEQFF. The CDR3 DNA follows: TGTGCCAGCAGCCTTAGCGGGAGTTACGATGAGCAGTTCTTC.

The rearrangement uses TRBV4-1 and TRBJ2-7, with D hard to call. From germline, CDR1 is MGHRA and CDR2 YSYEKL. There are 13 residues in the CDR3. V lost 0 bases to trimming and J lost 4 bases, with 7 bases between them. The CDR3 DNA reads as TGCGCCAGCAGCCAAGATCTCGCGTACGAGCAGTACTTC. Its protein is CASSQDLAYEQYF.

V and J are TRBV7-2 and TRBJ1-2; TRBD1 might be the D (6 bases). This CDR3 is 15 amino acids long. Trimming took 5 bases from V and 6 from J, leaving 19 bases between them. Germline V gives CDR1 SGHTA, CDR2 FQGNSA. CDR3 bases: TGTGCCAGCAGCGGAGACGGGACATTTATTGATGGCTACACCTTC. Encoded protein: CASSGDGTFIDGYTF.

About this clone itself: Other DNA sequences in the sample encode the same CDR3. The gene calls are TRBV7-2 and TRBJ2-3; 14 bases fit TRBD2. V was clipped by 5 bases and J by 5 bases; unmatched bases: 6. CDR1 is SGHTA, CDR2 FQGNSA, per germline. CDR3 length: 16 amino acids. In DNA, the CDR3 is TGTGCCAGCAGCCTAGGACTAGCGGGAGGAGGAGATACGCAGTATTTT. Protein sequence: CASSLGLAGGGDTQYF.

The chain couples TRBV7-3 to TRBJ2-3, with TRBD2 matching 12 bases. The CDR3 is made up of 17 amino acids. Germline lookup yields CDR1 SGHTA and CDR2 FQGTGA. V dropped 2 bases and J dropped 5; count of bases not matched to a gene: 8. CDR3: CASSLVKLAGGVDTQYF. The CDR3 DNA follows: TGTGCCAGCAGCTTAGTAAAACTAGCGGGAGGTGTAGATACGCAGTATTTT. Looking up the rest from reference TRBV7-3 and TRBJ2-3 gives the full variable domain: GAGVSQTPSNKVTEKGKYVELRCDPISGHTALYWYRQSLGQGPEFLIYFQGTGAADDSGLPNDRFFAVRPEGSVSTLKIQRTERGDSAVYLCASSLVKLAGGVDTQYFGPGTRLTVL.

This clone turned up a few times. The chain has TRBV5-1 and TRBJ2-2, with TRBD2 identical over 8 bases. V gave up 0 bases and J gave up 6 bases; unmatched junction bases: 4. The CDR3 runs 15 residues. The germline CDR1 and CDR2 sequences are SGHRS and YFSETQ. The CDR3 here is CASSLGPGGAGELFF. For the CDR3, the DNA is TGCGCCAGCAGCTTGGGGCCGGGAGGGGCCGGGGAGCTGTTTTTT.

The chain joins TRBV2 to TRBJ1-5, with D tentatively TRBD1 (6 bases). This CDR3 has 14 residues. CDR1 and CDR2 (germline): SNHLY, FYNNEI. V gave up 3 bases and J gave up 12 bases, with 18 bases separating them. CDR3 sequence (DNA): TGTGCCAGCAGTGAGGAGGGGGGGCCACGACGCCAGCATTTT. Translation gives CASSEEGGPRRQHF.

The V and J genes are TRBV11-3 and TRBJ2-1; D is undetermined. Germline CDR1 reads SGHNT; CDR2 reads YENEEA. Deletions cut 1 base from V and 7 bases from J, with 29 bases between. The CDR3 has 20 amino acids. The CDR3 sequence: CASSLGLPYGGRNRSNEQFF. CDR3 in DNA: TGTGCCAGCAGCTTAGGTCTACCCTATGGCGGCAGGAATCGTTCAAATGAGCAGTTCTTC.

This clone was found once. This chain joins TRBV4-2 and TRBJ1-1; D gene ambiguous. CDR1 is LGHNA and CDR2 is YNFKEQ in the germline V gene. The length of the CDR3 is 13 residues. With 0 bases removed from V and 0 bases from J, the gap between germline ends came to 2 bases. CDR3 DNA sequence: TGTGCCAGCAGCCAAGAAATGAACACTGAAGCTTTCTTT. Translated, it gives CASSQEMNTEAFF.

This clone has only a few counts. This rearrangement joins TRBV25-1 to TRBJ1-1; 8 nucleotides line up with TRBD1. The CDR3 is made up of 13 amino acids. In germline, CDR1 is MGHDK, CDR2 SYGVNS. V shed 6 bases, J shed 1 base, and the junction held 1 base outside the gene matches. CDR3 DNA sequence: TGTGCCAGCAGAGGGACAGGGAACACTGAAGCTTTCTTT. It encodes CASRGTGNTEAFF.

The chain joins TRBV7-8 to TRBJ1-2; D might be TRBD1 (6 bases). There are 15 residues in the CDR3. The V gene lost 1 base and the J gene lost 6 bases, with 15 bases spanning the gap. Looked up from germline, CDR1 is SGHVS and CDR2 is FQNEAQ. DNA for the CDR3: TGTGCCAGCAGCTTAGTTGGGGGGCGAAATAATGGCTACACCTTC. Translation gives CASSLVGGRNNGYTF.

CDR3 nucleotides: TGTGCCAGCAACTCCCCGGCCCACGAGCAGTACTTC. This gives the protein CASNSPAHEQYF. This chain uses TRBV6-1 with TRBJ2-7; D unresolved. Germline CDR1 MNHNS, CDR2 SASEGT. The CDR3 covers 12 residues. V was cut by 7 bases and J by 5 bases, with 12 bases left in between.

V usage is TRBV2 and J usage is TRBJ2-7; TRBD1 agrees at 7 bases. The CDR3 spans 14 residues. The trim removed 4 bases at V and 6 bases at J, leaving 9 bases unmatched. CDR1 and CDR2 from the germline V gene are SNHLY and FYNNEI. In nucleotides, the CDR3 is TGTGCCAGCAGTGTTAGTGACAGGGATTCCGAGCAGTACTTC. It specifies CASSVSDRDSEQYF. The full variable domain, in which reference TRBV2 and TRBJ2-7 provide the parts outside the CDR3, is EPEVTQTPSHQVTQMGQEVILRCVPISNHLYFYWYRQILGQKVEFLVSFYNNEISEKSEIFDDQFSVERPDGSNFTLKIRSTKLEDSAMYFCASSVSDRDSEQYFGPGTRLTVT.

This clone has only a few counts. CDR3 sequence reads: CASSPDRGHFYGYTF. DNA of the CDR3: TGTGCCAGCAGCCCAGACAGGGGGCACTTCTATGGCTACACCTTC. The rearrangement links TRBV14 to TRBJ1-2, with 10 bases lining up with TRBD1. The CDR3 totals 15 residues. CDR1 is SGHDN and CDR2 is FVKESK in the germline V gene. With V trimmed by 4 bases and J by 4 bases, 6 bases remained unmatched.

As concerns this clone: At one boundary the junction diverges from the germline segment, which might be a read error. The same CDR3 can be traced to other DNA sequences in this sample. The chain employs TRBV6-6 and TRBJ1-2; D not resolved. This CDR3 comprises 14 residues. Germline V gene sequence: CDR1 MNHNY, CDR2 SVGAGI (reference sequence). The DNA for the CDR3 is TGTGCCAGCAGTAATGTGAAGGTCGCCTATGGCTATACCTTC. It encodes CASSNVKVAYGYTF.

This chain connects TRBV7-9 to TRBJ2-2; either TRBD1 or TRBD2 may supply D (5 bases each). The germline V gene has CDR1 SEHNR and CDR2 FQNEAQ (reference sequence). Trimming took 4 bases from V and 4 from J, leaving 10 bases between them. There are 14 residues in the CDR3. The CDR3 DNA follows: TGTGCCAGCAGCTGGGACGCCACCACCGGGGAGCTGTTTTTT. Protein sequence: CASSWDATTGELFF.

The gene calls are TRBV5-8 and TRBJ2-2, with 8 bases that match TRBD2. The CDR3 length is 16 residues. Per the germline V gene, CDR1 is SGHTS and CDR2 is YDEGEE. The ends lost 4 bases at V and 7 bases at J; junction bases unmatched: 12. CDR3: CASSISGNWYGGELFF. The CDR3 DNA reads TGTGCCAGCAGCATTAGCGGGAACTGGTATGGCGGGGAGCTGTTTTTT. Full variable domain (rest looked up from reference TRBV5-8 and TRBJ2-2): EAGVTQSPTHLIKTRGQQATLRCSPISGHTSVYWYQQALGLGLQFLLWYDEGEERNRGNFPPRFSGRQFPNYSSELNVNALELEDSALYLCASSISGNWYGGELFFGEGSRLTVL.

The count of this clone is one. The genes are TRBV19 and TRBJ2-1; D gene unclear. Trimming removed 2 bases at V and 7 bases at J, with 9 bases between. CDR1 and CDR2 (germline): LNHDA, SQIVND (reference sequence). The CDR3 is 13 amino acids. DNA of the CDR3: TGTGCCAGTAGTATACCGGGTTGGAATGAGCAGTTCTTC. Translated: CASSIPGWNEQFF.

This sequence joins TRBV18 and TRBJ1-4, with 10 bases identical to TRBD1. This CDR3 spans 16 amino acids. CDR1 is KGHSH and CDR2 is LQKENI in the germline V gene. J lost 10 bases, V lost 3 bases, and 11 bases had no gene match. CDR3 DNA sequence: TGTGCCAGCTCACCCGATGCGACAGGGGGCGTAGGAAAACTGTTTTTT. This translates into CASSPDATGGVGKLFF. Combining the CDR3 with reference TRBV18 and TRBJ1-4 gives the whole variable domain NAGVMQNPRHLVRRRGQEARLRCSPMKGHSHVYWYRQLPEEGLKFMVYLQKENIIDESGMPKERFSAEFPKEGPSILRIQQVVRGDSAAYFCASSPDATGGVGKLFFGSGTQLSVL.

This rearrangement joins TRBV7-9 to TRBJ1-2, with 9 bases matching TRBD1. The CDR3 loop spans 17 amino acids. Germline V gene sequence: CDR1 SEHNR, CDR2 FQNEAQ (reference sequence). V was pared by 5 bases and J by 10 bases, with 20 bases of the junction left unmatched. The CDR3 DNA reads as TGTGCCAGCAGCCCCCTGGGACAGGGAGGGAAAGGTATTGCCTACACCTTC. Protein: CASSPLGQGGKGIAYTF.

The chain uses TRBV11-2 and TRBJ2-3; TRBD2 matches 10 bases. This CDR3 comprises 13 residues. J was trimmed by 6 bases and V by 4 bases; bases with no gene match: 1. Germline CDR1 SGHAT, CDR2 FQNNGV. This chain's CDR3 is CASSSSGSDTQYF. The CDR3 DNA reads TGTGCCAGCAGCTCTAGCGGGAGTGATACGCAGTATTTT.